These 28 T cell receptor beta chains came from one sample sequenced in a study of CD8+CD57+ T cells in acquired aplastic anemia. The sequenced patients had an expansion of CD8+CD57+ cells seen by flow cytometry. Both TCR beta VDJ combination and CDR3 sequence profiling were carried out. Genomic DNA was the template for this profiling. From the reads, TCRdb called clonotypes with MiXCR, one entry per CDR3 protein. The sample contains just over 450,000 distinct CDR3 sequences, around 33% of which appear only once. Input material: sorted CD4+, CD8+, or CD8+CD57+ T cells (not recorded which) from PBMCs. The receptors stem from a human donor with aplastic anemia.

This clonotype was recorded a few times. This chain connects TRBV4-2 to TRBJ1-3, with D hard to call. The CDR3 extends over 16 amino acids. Germline V gene lookup returns CDR1 LGHNA and CDR2 YNFKEQ. The V gene lost 2 bases and the J gene lost 4 bases, with 15 bases spanning the gap. The CDR3 DNA follows: TGTGCCAGCAGCCAAACGATGGCATCCGACGGAAACACCATATATTTT. Protein sequence: CASSQTMASDGNTIYF.

This clonotype showed up just a few times. V gene TRBV11-1 combines with J gene TRBJ2-7; TRBD2 matches 10 bases. This CDR3 contains 15 residues. V dropped 6 bases and J dropped 0; count of bases not matched to a gene: 5. CDR1 is SGHAT, CDR2 FQDESV, per germline (reference sequence). In DNA form, the CDR3 reads TGTGCCAGCAGTTTTAGCGGGAGGAGCTCCTACGAGCAGTACTTC. Protein product: CASSFSGRSSYEQYF.

In this sample, this clonotype turned up a few times. The chain joins TRBV7-2 to TRBJ1-1; D remains unclear. The length of the CDR3 is 13 residues. Germline V CDR1 and CDR2: SGHTA, FQGNSA. V was trimmed by 4 bases and J by 0 bases, leaving 6 bases between them. CDR3 sequence (DNA): TGTGCCAGCAGCTACATATTGAACACTGAAGCTTTCTTT. As protein: CASSYILNTEAFF.

This clonotype was detected ten times or more. The chain carries TRBV19 and TRBJ2-3, with D tentatively TRBD1 (6 bases). Trimming stripped 6 bases from V and 2 bases from J, with 15 bases between. Germline V lookup: CDR1 LNHDA, CDR2 SQIVND (reference sequence). The CDR3 consists of 15 residues. The CDR3 nucleotides read TGTGCCAGTAGACGGACAGCCCCTTCCACAGATACGCAGTATTTT. Translating gives CASRRTAPSTDTQYF.

This clonotype has a count of ten or more. The V call is TRBV15, the J call TRBJ2-2, with TRBD2 matching 13 bases. The CDR3 loop spans 15 amino acids. V shed 9 bases and J 4 bases; nucleotides not matched to a gene: 5. CDR1 LNHNV and CDR2 YYDKDF come from the germline V gene (reference sequence). CDR3: CATTGLAGSTGELFF. The DNA of the CDR3 is TGTGCCACAACGGGACTAGCGGGATCCACCGGGGAGCTGTTTTTT.

This clonotype showed up many times. V gene TRBV7-2 combines with J gene TRBJ2-7; D is possibly TRBD1 (5 bases). The germline V and J ends were trimmed by 3 bases and 5 bases, with 11 bases remaining between them. Germline V gene lookup returns CDR1 SGHTA and CDR2 FQGNSA. The CDR3 totals 13 residues. The CDR3 protein is CASSLAGSDEQYF. CDR3 DNA: TGTGCCAGCAGCTTGGCAGGGTCGGACGAGCAGTACTTC.

Many counts were recorded for this clonotype. The chain carries TRBV5-8 and TRBJ1-6; 9 bases are a match to TRBD1. Germline V gene lookup returns CDR1 SGHTS and CDR2 YDEGEE. The CDR3 extends over 14 amino acids. With 0 bases clipped from V and 9 bases from J, the junction kept 1 base outside the gene matches. The DNA for the CDR3 is TGTGCCAGCAGCTTGGACAGGGGGCCTTCACCCCTCCACTTT. Translated, it gives CASSLDRGPSPLHF.

The chain carries TRBV7-8 and TRBJ1-4, with D perhaps matching TRBD1 (5 bases). Per germline, CDR1 SGHVS and CDR2 FQNEAQ. This CDR3 comprises 17 residues. V gave up 3 bases and J gave up 4 bases, with 18 bases separating them. The CDR3 protein is CASSFPLVRGVNEKLFF. CDR3 bases: TGTGCCAGCAGCTTCCCCCTCGTCCGGGGCGTTAATGAAAAACTGTTTTTT.

This clonotype came up once. The CDR3 DNA reads TGTGCCAGCAGAGGACAGGGTGCGGGGGGCGAGCAGTACTTC. Amino acid sequence: CASRGQGAGGEQYF. This chain connects TRBV2 to TRBJ2-5; the D gene could be TRBD1 or TRBD2 (8 bases each). TRBJ2-7 matches the DNA end more closely, so the J call is doubtful. From germline, CDR1 is SNHLY and CDR2 FYNNEI. This CDR3 is 14 amino acids long.

CDR3 sequence: CASSDQGNNQPQHF. CDR3 sequence (DNA): TGTGCCAGCAGTGATCAAGGGAACAATCAGCCCCAGCATTTT. The rearrangement uses TRBV2 and TRBJ1-5; no clear D. This CDR3 comprises 14 residues. Trimming cost V 3 bases and J 3 bases, with 9 bases left between them. CDR1 is SNHLY, CDR2 FYNNEI, per germline.

This sequence joins TRBV11-1 and TRBJ2-3, with D tentatively TRBD2 (5 bases). Germline lookup yields CDR1 SGHAT and CDR2 FQDESV (reference sequence). CDR3 length equals 15 residues. With 4 bases removed from V and 5 bases from J, the gap between germline ends came to 16 bases. The CDR3 DNA reads TGTGCCAGCAGCTCCCGGACGGCCCGGGAAGATACGCAGTATTTT. Its protein product is CASSSRTAREDTQYF.

In this sample, this clonotype turned up a few times. CDR3 sequence: CASSLSHNEQFF. CDR3 bases: TGTGCCAGCAGCTTAAGCCACAATGAGCAGTTCTTC. The V call is TRBV7-2, the J call TRBJ2-1, with unresolved D. V lost 2 bases, J lost 5 bases, and 4 bases lay in between. Germline lookup yields CDR1 SGHTA and CDR2 FQGNSA. This CDR3 region has 12 residues.

This clonotype occurred many times. The chain uses TRBV20-1 and TRBJ1-1; D remains unclear. The germline V gene has CDR1 DFQATT and CDR2 SNEGSKA (reference sequence). V shed 5 bases and J shed 2 bases, with 15 bases lying between them. The CDR3 consists of 14 residues. The CDR3, as DNA: TGCAGTGCTCTGGCTTTCATTTCCAACACTGAAGCTTTCTTT. Amino acids: CSALAFISNTEAFF.

This clonotype was picked up many times. The chain is built from TRBV24-1 and TRBJ2-1, with D hard to call. Trimming stripped 5 bases from V and 0 bases from J, with 10 bases between. This CDR3 has 15 residues. Germline CDR1 reads KGHDR; CDR2 reads SFDVKD. The CDR3 coding sequence is TGTGCCACCAGTGTTAGGGAAAGCTCCTACAATGAGCAGTTCTTC. As protein: CATSVRESSYNEQFF.

The chain has TRBV20-1 and TRBJ1-6; 7 bases are a match to TRBD1. Germline CDR1 and CDR2: DFQATT and SNEGSKA (reference sequence). The V segment lost 6 bases and the J segment 7 bases; nucleotides outside the gene matches: 6. The CDR3 is 13 residues long. CDR3 nucleotides: TGCAGTGCACGGACAGGTCCCAATTCACCCCTCCACTTT. Protein: CSARTGPNSPLHF.

CDR3 sequence: CASSQDLEQPQHF. DNA for the CDR3: TGTGCCAGCAGCCAAGATCTGGAGCAGCCCCAGCATTTT. The chain carries TRBV3-1 and TRBJ1-5, with unresolved D. V dropped 0 bases and J dropped 7 bases, with 7 bases sitting between them. The length of the CDR3 is 13 residues. The germline V gene encodes CDR1 LGHDT and CDR2 YNNKEL (reference sequence).

The chain combines TRBV7-3 with TRBJ2-1, with 9 bases identical to TRBD2. The CDR3 is 15 amino acids. The V gene's germline CDR1 is SGHTA and CDR2 FQGTGA. The trim removed 5 bases at V and 0 bases at J, leaving 2 bases unmatched. DNA for the CDR3: TGTGCCAGCAGCCGTAGCGGGAGCTCCTACAATGAGCAGTTCTTC. Translating gives CASSRSGSSYNEQFF. Supplemented by reference TRBV7-3 and TRBJ2-1, the full variable domain reads GAGVSQTPSNKVTEKGKYVELRCDPISGHTALYWYRQSLGQGPEFLIYFQGTGAADDSGLPNDRFFAVRPEGSVSTLKIQRTERGDSAVYLCASSRSGSSYNEQFFGPGTRLTVL.

This clonotype was observed a handful of times. The chain recombines TRBV20-1 with TRBJ1-2; the match to TRBD1 covers 10 bases. The junction had 9 bases not matched to a gene; V was cut back by 3 bases and J by 8 bases. Germline values: CDR1 DFQATT, CDR2 SNEGSKA (reference sequence). CDR3 length equals 14 residues. CDR3: CSASPGTGEGGYTF. CDR3 nucleotide sequence: TGCAGTGCTAGTCCCGGGACAGGGGAAGGAGGCTACACCTTC.

This clonotype was counted at least ten times. The CDR3 coding sequence is TGTGCCAGTAGTATAGACGGATACTCTGGAAACACCATATATTTT. Translating it yields CASSIDGYSGNTIYF. The rearrangement joins TRBV19 to TRBJ1-3; D gene uncertain. Germline lookup yields CDR1 LNHDA and CDR2 SQIVND (reference sequence). Trimming pared 0 bases from V and 0 bases from J, leaving 6 bases between. The CDR3 spans 15 residues.

A few counts support this clonotype. The rearrangement uses TRBV19 and TRBJ1-2; possible D gene TRBD1, 5 bases. The CDR3 has 14 residues. Per germline, CDR1 LNHDA and CDR2 SQIVND (reference sequence). V lost 7 bases and J 2 bases, leaving 14 bases between the germline ends. CDR3 sequence: CASTQRGANYGYTF. For the CDR3, the DNA is TGTGCCAGTACTCAACGCGGGGCCAACTATGGCTACACCTTC.

The chain uses TRBV6-1 and TRBJ2-7, with D possibly being TRBD1 or TRBD2 (6 bases each). Germline loops: CDR1 MNHNS, CDR2 SASEGT. Trimming stripped 8 bases from V and 1 base from J, with 24 bases between. The CDR3 runs to 17 residues. The CDR3 sequence is CASVRGAVSSSSYEQYF. The DNA of the CDR3 is TGTGCCAGCGTAAGGGGGGCAGTTTCATCCTCATCCTACGAGCAGTACTTC.

CDR3 DNA sequence: TGTGCCAGCATCGAGGGGGGGCTTAATGAAAAACTGTTTTTT. Translating it yields CASIEGGLNEKLFF. The J gene is TRBJ1-4, the V gene TRBV6-1, with a possible D match to TRBD1 (6 bases). The length of the CDR3 is 14 residues. Trimming stripped 7 bases from V and 4 bases from J, with 13 bases between. Germline assignment: CDR1 MNHNS and CDR2 SASEGT.

There are many counts of this clonotype. V usage is TRBV20-1 and J usage is TRBJ2-5; D is unclear. Germline V gene lookup returns CDR1 DFQATT and CDR2 SNEGSKA (reference sequence). Trimming removed 1 base at V and 3 bases at J, with 6 bases between. The CDR3 contains 12 residues. In DNA form, the CDR3 reads TGCAGTGCTAGAGCCGGTAAAGAGACCCAGTACTTC. Translating gives CSARAGKETQYF.

Details on this clonotype: An end of the junction does not agree with germline; a read error may underlie this. V usage is TRBV10-3 and J usage is TRBJ1-5; 7 positions agree with TRBD1. Germline CDR1 ENHRY, CDR2 SYGVKD. The CDR3 runs to 16 residues. In DNA form, the CDR3 reads TGTGCCAGCAGTGAGTTCTCGGGACAGAACAATCAGCCCCGGCATTTT. This encodes CASSEFSGQNNQPRHF.

About this clonotype itself: A read error is possible here, since a much larger clone lies one base away. The chain couples TRBV2 to TRBJ2-1; D is perhaps TRBD1 (7 bases). Trimming took off 9 bases at V and 12 bases at J, with 21 bases between the two ends. Germline V gene lookup returns CDR1 SNHLY and CDR2 FYNNEI. The CDR3 has 13 amino acids. DNA for the CDR3: TGTGCCAGTGGGGGGAGAGGGGGCCTTGGGCAGTTCTTC. This sequence encodes CASGGRGGLGQFF.

CDR3 coding DNA: TGCGCCAGCAGCCAAGGGGAAGGATATAATTCACCCCTCCACTTT. Protein sequence: CASSQGEGYNSPLHF. The chain combines TRBV4-1 with TRBJ1-6; no firm D call. This CDR3 spans 15 amino acids. The germline V and J ends were trimmed by 1 base and 4 bases, with 8 bases remaining between them. Germline values: CDR1 MGHRA, CDR2 YSYEKL.

The rearrangement links TRBV11-2 to TRBJ2-3; 15 nucleotides line up with TRBD2. Germline V gene sequence: CDR1 SGHAT, CDR2 FQNNGV. The CDR3 extends over 18 amino acids. Germline trimming cut 1 base from V and 5 bases from J; bases unmatched to any gene: 7. The CDR3 spells CASSLGTSGRASVDTQYF. CDR3 DNA sequence: TGTGCCAGCAGCTTAGGGACTAGCGGGAGGGCCAGTGTAGATACGCAGTATTTT.

The chain recombines TRBV20-1 with TRBJ2-5; 7 positions match TRBD1. The CDR3 contains 13 residues. Per germline, CDR1 DFQATT and CDR2 SNEGSKA (reference sequence). V was pared by 5 bases and J by 1 base, with 4 bases of the junction left unmatched. The CDR3 sequence is CSAPGTVQETQYF. CDR3 nucleotides: TGCAGTGCTCCTGGGACAGTCCAAGAGACCCAGTACTTC.